This TCR beta chain was recorded in a study of cytomegalovirus exposure and HLA in healthy donors. PCR was performed using 60 Vbeta and 13 Jbeta primers. Measured with immunoSEQ multiplex PCR; TCRdb has only the in-frame clones, and not every one. This repertoire shows about 130,000 clones, approximately 80% found once; its top ten account for more than 0.95%. The V gene end was trimmed by 5 bases and the J gene end by 7 bases; junction bases not matched to a gene: 10. This CDR3 region has 15 residues. The germline V gene encodes CDR1 SGHTA and CDR2 FQGNSA. The V call is TRBV7-2, the J call TRBJ2-3, with 9 bases identical to TRBD1. The clonotype was recovered from a man aged 50-59 years in good health and CMV-seronegative. Material: PBMCs. The CDR3 loop is CASSAPGQGSYTQYF. The DNA of the CDR3 is TGTGCCAGCAGCGCCCCGGGACAGGGCTCATATACGCAGTATTTT.